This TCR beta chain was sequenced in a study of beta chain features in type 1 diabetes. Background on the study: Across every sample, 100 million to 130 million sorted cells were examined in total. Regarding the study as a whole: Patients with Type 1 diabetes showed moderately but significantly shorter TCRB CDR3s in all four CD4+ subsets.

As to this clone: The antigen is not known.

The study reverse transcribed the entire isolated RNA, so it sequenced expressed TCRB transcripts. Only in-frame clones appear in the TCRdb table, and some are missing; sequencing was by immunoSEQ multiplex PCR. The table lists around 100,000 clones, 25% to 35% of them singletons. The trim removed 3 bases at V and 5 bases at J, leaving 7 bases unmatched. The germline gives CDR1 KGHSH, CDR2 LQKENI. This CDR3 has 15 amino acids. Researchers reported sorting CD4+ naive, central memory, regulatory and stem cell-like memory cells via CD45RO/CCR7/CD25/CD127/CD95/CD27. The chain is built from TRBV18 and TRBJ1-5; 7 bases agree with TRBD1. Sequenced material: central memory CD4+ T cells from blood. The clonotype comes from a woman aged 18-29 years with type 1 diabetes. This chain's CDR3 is CASSPTGIEDQPQHF. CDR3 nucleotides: TGTGCCAGCTCACCGACAGGGATAGAGGATCAGCCCCAGCATTTT.